This T cell receptor (beta chain) was identified during a study of metastatic and nonmetastatic thyroid tumors. Study details: Repertoires from malignant and benign thyroid patients were compared across blood and tumor or nodule tissue. General observations from the study: Benign nodules were reported to have significantly lower TCR beta diversity than malignant thyroid tumors, in blood and tumor.

TCRdb re-called the PCR reads through MiXCR. The table has some 90,000 clones, 7.5% to 9% seen once. The V end lost 0 bases, the J end lost 0 bases, and 12 bases lay between the germline ends. This CDR3 is built from 17 residues. CDR1 and CDR2 from the germline V gene are SGHRS and YFSETQ. Treatment of any kind had been given to no patient before thyroid surgery. This clone occurred many times. The antigen remains unidentified. The receptor's source is a female donor with papillary thyroid cancer or a benign thyroid nodule (not recorded which). Some clones in this sample may be carry-over from other donors' samples. The sequencing sample was made of blood. The chain uses TRBV5-1 and TRBJ2-2, with D maybe TRBD2 (6 bases). The CDR3 loop reads CASSLVAGLANTGELFF. CDR3 DNA: TGCGCCAGCAGCTTGGTGGCGGGGCTTGCGAACACCGGGGAGCTGTTTTTT.